What follows are 13 T cell receptor beta chains derived from one specimen sequenced in a study of response to subunit inactivated influenza vaccine. TCRdb reprocessed the RT-PCR reads via MiXCR and lists one record per CDR3 protein. The sample contains 200,000 to 300,000 distinct CDR3 sequences, 10% to 15% of which appear only once. The specimen comprised non-naive T cells sorted from PBMCs, sampled 14 to 15 days before vaccination. All receptors derive from a man aged 45-60 years who received an inactivated influenza vaccine.

This clonotype was counted ten times or more. This sequence joins TRBV6-5 and TRBJ2-1; the D is unclear. V dropped 2 bases and J dropped 7 bases, with 3 bases sitting between them. The CDR3 totals 11 residues. From germline, CDR1 is MNHEY and CDR2 SVGAGI. CDR3 sequence reads: CASSYGNEQFF. As DNA, the CDR3 is TGTGCCAGCAGTTACGGTAATGAGCAGTTCTTC.

CDR3 DNA: TGTGCCAGCCGCCAGGGGGTGCAAGAGACCCAGTACTTC. Its protein is CASRQGVQETQYF. This chain links TRBV7-9 with TRBJ2-5; 7 bases are shared with TRBD1. Unmatched junction bases numbered 5, after V lost 8 bases and J lost 2 bases. Germline V gives CDR1 SEHNR, CDR2 FQNEAQ (reference sequence). This CDR3 has 13 residues.

The table lists this clonotype with a few counts. The V and J genes are TRBV5-1 and TRBJ2-3; D could derive from TRBD1 or TRBD2 (5 bases each). CDR1 SGHRS and CDR2 YFSETQ come from the germline V gene. Trimming removed 0 bases from V and 3 bases from J, with 11 bases in between. The CDR3 sequence is 15 residues long. The CDR3 DNA follows: TGCGCCAGCAGCTTGGGAACGGGGCAGACAGATACGCAGTATTTT. Translating gives CASSLGTGQTDTQYF.

This clonotype was seen more than once but under ten times. The chain uses TRBV6-2 or TRBV6-3 and TRBJ2-5; D is possibly TRBD2 (5 bases). The CDR3 is made up of 14 amino acids. Germline CDR1 and CDR2: MNHEY and SVGEGT. V shed 6 bases and J shed 4 bases, with 15 bases lying between them. CDR3 sequence reads: CASRHRARGETQYF. CDR3 bases: TGTGCCAGCAGACACCGGGCCCGGGGAGAGACCCAGTACTTC.

The chain carries TRBV7-2 and TRBJ1-2; no definite D call. The CDR3 loop spans 14 amino acids. V lost 3 bases to trimming and J lost 6 bases, with 14 bases between them. In germline, CDR1 is SGHTA, CDR2 FQGNSA. The CDR3 coding sequence is TGTGCCAGCAGCTTCCTCTTGGAGAAAAATGGCTACACCTTC. It is translated as CASSFLLEKNGYTF.

This clonotype has more than one count but fewer than ten. The rearrangement uses TRBV7-2 and TRBJ2-5; D gene uncertain. Germline V gene sequence: CDR1 SGHTA, CDR2 FQGNSA. This CDR3 region has 17 residues. V lost 0 bases and J 1 base, leaving 15 bases between the germline ends. The CDR3 loop is CASSLASTGTTQETQYF. In DNA form, the CDR3 reads TGTGCCAGCAGCTTAGCCTCCACGGGTACAACCCAAGAGACCCAGTACTTC.

The CDR3 reads CASSYDTTRNQPQHF. The CDR3 DNA is TGTGCCAGCAGCTACGACACCACGCGCAATCAGCCCCAGCATTTT. The chain is built from TRBV6-2 or TRBV6-3 and TRBJ1-5; D uncertain. Trimming took 6 bases from V and 2 from J, leaving 14 bases between them. Germline V gene sequence: CDR1 MNHEY, CDR2 SVGEGT. This CDR3 has 15 amino acids.

The V and J genes are TRBV3-1 and TRBJ2-7, with a weak D call TRBD1 (5 bases). The CDR3 length is 11 residues. V lost 6 bases, J lost 5 bases, and 8 bases lay in between. Germline CDR1 is LGHDT and CDR2 is YNNKEL (reference sequence). The CDR3 sequence is CASRGVNEQYF. In DNA form, the CDR3 reads TGTGCCAGCAGAGGGGTTAACGAGCAGTACTTC.

In its sample, this clonotype was seen many times. The chain is built from TRBV28 and TRBJ2-2; 8 nucleotides line up with TRBD2. This CDR3 has 15 amino acids. Germline CDR1 MDHEN, CDR2 SYDVKM. V dropped 6 bases and J dropped 5; count of bases not matched to a gene: 8. The CDR3 sequence is CASSIAGRTTGELFF. In DNA, the CDR3 is TGTGCCAGCAGCATAGCGGGGCGAACAACCGGGGAGCTGTTTTTT.

This clonotype was seen at least ten times. The chain is built from TRBV20-1 and TRBJ2-7, with 9 bases that match TRBD2. V was clipped by 2 bases and J by 2 bases; unmatched bases: 7. Per germline, CDR1 DFQATT and CDR2 SNEGSKA (reference sequence). CDR3 size: 15 residues. The CDR3 protein is CSARHPSGDAYEQYF. For the CDR3, the DNA is TGCAGTGCTAGACACCCTAGCGGGGACGCCTACGAGCAGTACTTC.

This clonotype has ten or more counts. The chain is built from TRBV12-3 or TRBV12-4 and TRBJ2-1; D not resolved. This CDR3 spans 11 amino acids. Trimming removed 5 bases from V and 7 bases from J, with 6 bases in between. CDR3 bases: TGTGCCAGCAGTCTTAAAAATGAGCAGTTCTTC. Translation: CASSLKNEQFF.

The chain joins TRBV20-1 to TRBJ1-3, with D possibly TRBD1 on 5 matching bases. This CDR3 has 14 amino acids. Per germline, CDR1 DFQATT and CDR2 SNEGSKA (reference sequence). Trimming cost V 6 bases and J 4 bases, with 16 bases left between them. The CDR3 region has the DNA TGCAGTGCCAGACCCGTAGGGGTAGGAAACACCATATATTTT. Protein: CSARPVGVGNTIYF.

In its sample, this clonotype was seen a few times. The CDR3: CASSRPAGLNYNEQFF. The CDR3 bases are TGCGCCAGCAGCCGACCCGCCGGGTTGAACTACAATGAGCAGTTCTTC. The V and J genes are TRBV4-1 and TRBJ2-1; the D is unclear. Germline V gene lookup returns CDR1 MGHRA and CDR2 YSYEKL. This CDR3 has 16 residues. V was pared by 4 bases and J by 3 bases, with 16 bases between.